The clone carrying this T cell receptor (beta chain) was counted a few times. What it binds is not known. This CDR3 has 13 amino acids. V gave up 6 bases and J gave up 4 bases, with 13 bases separating them. The germline gives CDR1 LNHNV, CDR2 YYDKDF (reference sequence). This record belongs to a study of metastatic and nonmetastatic thyroid tumors. Study information: From malignant and benign thyroid patients, repertoires in blood and in tumor or nodule tissue were compared.

Thyroid surgery had not been preceded by any treatment in any patient. Study-wide findings and caveats: Malignant tumors reportedly showed significantly higher TCR beta diversity than benign nodules in both blood and tumor.

Study processing details: The authors used CDR3 differences across clinicopathological groups to build a distant-metastasis classifier for papillary thyroid cancer. MiXCR was used by TCRdb to re-call the PCR reads. These V and J calls rely on TCRdb rather than the paper's analysis. In the table there are roughly 20,000 clones, about 28% of which are singletons. The V gene is TRBV15, the J gene TRBJ2-7; D may be TRBD1 (5 bases). This receptor was identified in a female donor with papillary thyroid cancer or a benign thyroid nodule (not recorded which). Some clones in this sample may be carry-over from other donors' samples. The sequenced sample was tumor tissue. The CDR3 region is CATRDTSGYEQYF. The CDR3 DNA reads TGTGCCACCAGGGACACCTCGGGTTACGAGCAGTACTTC.